Presented here are 13 T cell receptor beta chains from one specimen sequenced in a study of CD8+ T cells in alopecia areata. As for treatment: oral pan-JAK inhibitor, 5-10 mg twice daily. The authors extracted RNA and reverse transcribed it into cDNA as the sequencing template. Only in-frame clones appear in the TCRdb table, and some are missing; sequencing was by immunoSEQ multiplex PCR. The table records over 100,000 clones, 50% to 55% of them present only once. This specimen was CD4+ T cells sorted from blood, taken at week 4, from a patient treated with tofacitinib. The receptor set was obtained from a human donor with alopecia areata.

The rearrangement uses TRBV5-6 and TRBJ2-5; D remains ambiguous. V gave up 2 bases and J gave up 5 bases, with 7 bases separating them. Germline V gives CDR1 SGHDT, CDR2 YYEEEE. There are 12 residues in the CDR3. Here the CDR3 DNA reads TGTGCCAGCAGCTTTGTCGTCGAGACCCAGTACTTC. This gives the protein CASSFVVETQYF.

This chain uses TRBV4-2 with TRBJ2-3; D not resolved. CDR1 and CDR2 (germline): LGHNA, YNFKEQ. The length of the CDR3 is 13 residues. With 0 bases removed from V and 6 bases from J, the gap between germline ends came to 7 bases. In nucleotides, the CDR3 is TGTGCCAGCAGCCAAGATCATATGGATACGCAGTATTTT. Its translation is CASSQDHMDTQYF.

A few counts support this clone. V gene TRBV29-1 combines with J gene TRBJ1-5; D is perhaps TRBD1 (6 bases). The V end was cut by 5 bases, the J end by 7 bases, with 15 bases between. Germline loops: CDR1 SQVTM, CDR2 ANQGSEA. This CDR3 is 13 amino acids long. CDR3 coding DNA: TGCAGCGTTTTACAGGGTCGTGGACAGCCCCAGCATTTT. It specifies CSVLQGRGQPQHF.

The sample holds a few counts of this clone. The chain uses TRBV6-1 and TRBJ1-1, with 9 bases lining up with TRBD1. V dropped 6 bases and J dropped 4; count of bases not matched to a gene: 3. Germline-derived CDR1 and CDR2 are MNHNS and SASEGT. This CDR3 contains 13 residues. As DNA, the CDR3 is TGTGCCAGCAGGGTGACAGGGGGCACTGAAGCTTTCTTT. Its translation is CASRVTGGTEAFF.

The chain links TRBV7-2 to TRBJ1-1; D perhaps matches TRBD1 (6 bases). CDR1 and CDR2 from the germline V gene are SGHTA and FQGNSA. Between the trimmed V and J ends, which lost 4 bases and 3 bases, there was a span of 12 bases. This CDR3 is 14 amino acids long. CDR3: CASSSLQGYTEAFF. In DNA form, the CDR3 reads TGTGCCAGCAGCTCCCTCCAGGGGTACACTGAAGCTTTCTTT. The full variable domain, with the rest looked up from reference TRBV7-2 and TRBJ1-1, is GAGVSQSPSNKVTEKGKDVELRCDPISGHTALYWYRQSLGQGLEFLIYFQGNSAPDKSGLPSDRFSAERTGGSVSTLTIQRTQQEDSAVYLCASSSLQGYTEAFFGQGTRLTVV.

This chain connects TRBV5-6 to TRBJ1-2; TRBD1 is a possible D gene (6 bases). The CDR3 has 13 amino acids. V was trimmed by 6 bases and J by 4 bases, leaving 13 bases between them. Looked up from germline, CDR1 is SGHDT and CDR2 is YYEEEE. The CDR3 protein is CASNKVQGYGYTF. CDR3 nucleotide sequence: TGTGCCAGCAATAAGGTACAGGGCTATGGCTACACCTTC.

This clone was counted a few times. The CDR3 sequence: CAWGSGSGANVLTF. The CDR3, as DNA: TGTGCCTGGGGTTCGGGGTCTGGGGCCAACGTCCTGACTTTC. The chain uses TRBV30 and TRBJ2-6, with a tentative D call TRBD2 (5 bases). The CDR3 totals 14 residues. Germline lookup yields CDR1 GTSNPN and CDR2 SVGIG (reference sequence). V lost 5 bases to trimming and J lost 1 base, with 9 bases between them.

DNA of the CDR3: TGTGCCAGCAGTTCTCATAGCGGGAGTTACGAGCAGTACTTC. It yields the protein CASSSHSGSYEQYF. The chain couples TRBV25-1 to TRBJ2-7, with 9 nucleotides matching TRBD2. With V trimmed by 5 bases and J by 4 bases, 6 bases remained unmatched. The CDR3 has 14 residues. CDR1 and CDR2 (germline): MGHDK, SYGVNS.

This rearrangement joins TRBV5-4 to TRBJ2-7; TRBD2 matches at 13 bases. The V segment lost 0 bases and the J segment 5 bases; nucleotides outside the gene matches: 5. Per germline, CDR1 SGHNT and CDR2 YYREEE (reference sequence). CDR3 length: 16 amino acids. In DNA, the CDR3 is TGTGCCAGCAGCTTGGGGGGGACTAGCGGGAAAAACGAGCAGTACTTC. Translating it yields CASSLGGTSGKNEQYF.

This clone was detected a few times. This chain joins TRBV6-6 and TRBJ1-2; 7 bases fit TRBD1. Germline trimming cut 2 bases from V and 3 bases from J; bases unmatched to any gene: 0. The CDR3 is 13 residues long. CDR1 MNHNY and CDR2 SVGAGI come from the germline V gene (reference sequence). CDR3 region: CASSYGTDYGYTF. The DNA for the CDR3 is TGTGCCAGCAGTTACGGGACAGACTATGGCTACACCTTC.

This clone was observed a few times. CDR3 nucleotides: TGTGCCAGTACCTCGTCGGGACCGGCGAACACCGGGGAGCTGTTTTTT. Encoded protein: CASTSSGPANTGELFF. The rearrangement uses TRBV19 and TRBJ2-2; D is possibly TRBD1 or TRBD2 (5 bases each). Germline V gene data show CDR1 as LNHDA and CDR2 as SQIVND (reference sequence). V was pared by 7 bases and J by 0 bases, with 15 bases between. The CDR3 extends over 16 amino acids.

The rearrangement uses TRBV29-1 and TRBJ2-5; possible D gene TRBD2, 6 bases. The CDR3 is made up of 11 amino acids. Germline V gene sequence: CDR1 SQVTM, CDR2 ANQGSEA. The ends were cut back, 8 bases at V and 5 bases at J, with 12 bases in the middle. CDR3 sequence (DNA): TGCAGCTTGGGAGGAGGGGAGACCCAGTACTTC. Residues: CSLGGGETQYF.

The V call is TRBV29-1, the J call TRBJ1-4; maybe TRBD1 (5 bases). The CDR3 length is 11 residues. Germline lookup yields CDR1 SQVTM and CDR2 ANQGSEA. The DNA for the CDR3 is TGCGGGGCGGTAGGATATGAAAAACTGTTTTTT. It yields the protein CGAVGYEKLFF.